This entry is about one TCR beta chain. The target antigen is unknown. The CDR3 loop spans 13 amino acids. V lost 3 bases, J lost 7 bases, and 13 bases lay in between. Germline lookup yields CDR1 MGHRA and CDR2 YSYEKL. Produced via immunoSEQ multiplex PCR; TCRdb's table is partial and in-frame only. The table has 150,000 or so clones, approximately 87% seen once. The record originates from a study of cytomegalovirus exposure and HLA in healthy donors. Study findings and constraints: Associated with cytomegalovirus, according to the listing, were 150 to 200 TCR beta chains. Diagnosis of cytomegalovirus status made by the classifier reportedly showed high specificity and sensitivity.

The approximately 120-subject validation cohort, separate from the approximately 670-subject first cohort, included the donors. The chain employs TRBV4-1 and TRBJ2-7; D is perhaps TRBD2 (5 bases). The sample was PBMCs. The sequence was collected from a woman aged 30 to 39 in good health and CMV-seronegative. As DNA, the CDR3 is TGCGCCAGCAGCCAGCCCCATCCGGGAGAGCAGTACTTC. It encodes CASSQPHPGEQYF.